Listed below are T cell receptor beta chains from one sample, sequenced in a study of blood T cells in healthy people across ages. TCRdb itself ran the 5' RACE reads through MiXCR, one entry per CDR3 protein. The sample has some 1,000,000 distinct CDR3 sequences, 20% to 25% seen once; the top ten hold approximately 0.75%. This same sample was also taken into another study, of T cells of mothers and their children.

Sequenced material: blood. These receptors were taken from a girl aged 2 to 9 in good health. CDR3s include the opening cysteine and the closing phenylalanine or tryptophan. Fields, in order: clone size, V gene, J gene, D gene, CDR3 DNA, CDR3 protein. A D gene is named only where the DNA matches it firmly. Clone sizes are given selectively: once, few, many, or a class where the clone is expanded.

few,TRBV7-6,TRBJ1-4,.,TGTGCCAGCAGCTCCGGGATAGCCCCAACTAATGAAAAACTGTTTTTT,CASSSGIAPTNEKLFF
.,TRBV28,TRBJ2-5,.,TGTGCCAGCATTCAAATAGGGGGAATCTCCTACGAGCAGCACTTC,CASIQIGGISYEQHF
few,TRBV12-3/TRBV12-4,TRBJ2-7,.,TGTGCCAGCAGTTCTAGTGATCAGGGTCAGAGGTACGAGCAGTACTTC,CASSSSDQGQRYEQYF
few,TRBV19,TRBJ2-4,.,TGTGCCAGTAGTATTGGTCCAGGGCGAGACATTCAGTACTTC,CASSIGPGRDIQYF
few,TRBV11-1,TRBJ1-2,TRBD1,TGTGCCAGCAGCTCCCACAGGGGAGCGGAAGACTATGGCTACACCTTC,CASSSHRGAEDYGYTF
few,TRBV2,TRBJ2-2,.,TGTGCCAGCAGGGAGAGGAGCACCGGGGAGCTGTTTTTT,CASRERSTGELFF
few,TRBV19,TRBJ1-5,.,TGTGCCAGTAGTATAGGTGGGACCCTTAATCAGCCCCAGCATTTT,CASSIGGTLNQPQHF
few,TRBV3-1,TRBJ2-1,TRBD2,TGTGCCAGCAGGGAAGGACTAGCGGGGTACAATGAGCAGTTCTTC,CASREGLAGYNEQFF
.,TRBV4-1,TRBJ2-7,.,TGCGCCAGCAGCCAATTGTTTGGGGCAGGCGAGCAGTACTTC,CASSQLFGAGEQYF
many,TRBV29-1,TRBJ2-1,.,TGCAGCGTTGGTGAGGTCGCCTCCAATGAGCAGTTCTTC,CSVGEVASNEQFF
.,TRBV4-1,TRBJ1-4,TRBD1,TGCGCCAGCAGCCTGGGGACAGGACCAACTAATGAAAAACTGTTTTTT,CASSLGTGPTNEKLFF
few,TRBV2,TRBJ2-1,.,TGTGCCAGCAGTGACCTTTCTGGGGGTTTTTACAATGAGCAGTTCTTC,CASSDLSGGFYNEQFF
few,TRBV9,TRBJ2-2,.,TGTGCCAGCAGCGTAGGAGTAGGAGGGGAGCTGTTTTTT,CASSVGVGGELFF
few,TRBV12-5,TRBJ2-5,.,TGTGCTAGTGCCCAGAGAAGAGGGGAGACCCAGTACTTC,CASAQRRGETQYF
few,TRBV28,TRBJ2-6,.,TGTGCCAGCAGATTTGGCAGGGGATCTGGGGCCAACGTCCTGACTTTC,CASRFGRGSGANVLTF
.,TRBV29-1,TRBJ2-7,TRBD2,TGCAGCGTGAAGCGGGAGCCCTACGAGCAGTACTTC,CSVKREPYEQYF
.,TRBV11-2,TRBJ2-7,TRBD2,TGTGCCAGCAGCTTAGATCGAGCGGGGTTTACCTACGAGCAGTACTTC,CASSLDRAGFTYEQYF
.,TRBV9,TRBJ1-2,TRBD1,TGTGCCAGCAGGGGGGCAGGGGGCACTGGCTACACCTTC,CASRGAGGTGYTF
.,TRBV20-1,TRBJ2-4,TRBD2,TGCAGTGCTGAGGGAAACATCGGACTAGTGGTCGCCAAAACCATTCAGTACTTC,CSAEGNIGLVVAKTIQYF
few,TRBV12-3/TRBV12-4,TRBJ1-1,.,TGTGCCAGCAGTTTCTGGGAGGGCACTGAAGCTTTCTTT,CASSFWEGTEAFF
.,TRBV9,TRBJ1-4,TRBD1,TGTGCCAGCAGCGTAGGCGGGACAGGGGGTTGTGAAAAACTGTTTTTT,CASSVGGTGGCEKLFF
.,TRBV24-1,TRBJ2-1,TRBD2,TGTGCCACCAGTGCGGGAGGGATAGCTAAAGACAATGAGCAGTTCTTC,CATSAGGIAKDNEQFF
.,TRBV3-1,TRBJ2-7,.,TGTGCCAGCAGCCAAGGGGCAGGGGTCTTACGGTTCTTC,CASSQGAGVLRFF
.,TRBV6-5,TRBJ2-3,TRBD2,TGTGCCAGCAGGGACCTAGCGGGGAGTACAGATACGCAGTATTTT,CASRDLAGSTDTQYF
few,TRBV25-1,TRBJ1-1,.,TGTGCCAGCAGGAAGATGAACACTGAAGCTTTCTTT,CASRKMNTEAFF
few,TRBV6-2/TRBV6-3,TRBJ1-2,.,TGTGCCAGCAGTTACAGCCAGGCCGATGGCTACACCTTC,CASSYSQADGYTF
.,TRBV28,TRBJ2-5,TRBD2,TGTGCCAGCAGTCACCCCGGGACTAGCGGGGCGAATCAAGAGACCCAGTACTTC,CASSHPGTSGANQETQYF
few,TRBV2,TRBJ1-2,.,TGTGCCAGCAAGTTAACAGGGTCATCTTATGGCTACACCTTC,CASKLTGSSYGYTF
few,TRBV6-2/TRBV6-3,TRBJ1-5,.,TGTGCCAGCAGTTACTCGTTTTCTCAAACGGATCAGCCCCAGCATTTT,CASSYSFSQTDQPQHF